This entry describes one T cell receptor (beta chain). The data originate from a study of shared T cell receptors in the human thymus. Unmatched junction bases numbered 15, after V lost 5 bases and J lost 0 bases. CDR1 is LGHNA and CDR2 is YSLEER in the germline V gene. This CDR3 spans 19 amino acids. Using immunoSEQ multiplex PCR, the repertoire was profiled, and TCRdb retains in-frame clones only, with some absent. The sample lists hundreds of thousands of clones, over 75% occurring once. The same specimen was also included in a second study, on human thymus T cells. Turning to that study: Infants, healthy and Finnish, who were having corrective surgery for congenital heart defects served as donors. During corrective heart surgery, resections were taken, and the thymus tissue came from them.

The chain recombines TRBV4-3 with TRBJ2-7, with 11 bases aligning to TRBD2. The clonotype was recovered from a boy in the first two years of life with a congenital heart defect. The sample taken for sequencing was thymocytes. The CDR3 nucleotides are TGCGCCAGCAGCAAACGACTAGCGGGATCCCCTCCACCCTCCTACGAGCAGTACTTC. This gives the protein CASSKRLAGSPPPSYEQYF.